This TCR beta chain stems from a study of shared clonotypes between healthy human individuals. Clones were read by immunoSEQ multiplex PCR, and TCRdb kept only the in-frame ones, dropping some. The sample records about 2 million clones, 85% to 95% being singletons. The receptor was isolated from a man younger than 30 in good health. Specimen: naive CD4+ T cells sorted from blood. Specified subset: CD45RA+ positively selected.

The CDR3 DNA is TGTGCCAGCAGTACGGGACCTAACACCGGGGAGCTGTTTTTT. This translates into CASSTGPNTGELFF. This chain connects TRBV6-5 to TRBJ2-2; D may correspond to TRBD1 or TRBD2 (5 bases each). This CDR3 is built from 14 residues. Germline V gene lookup returns CDR1 MNHEY and CDR2 SVGAGI. V was clipped by 5 bases and J by 2 bases, with 9 bases between them.